This is a list of T cell receptor beta chains from one sample in a study of CD8 T cells in Susac syndrome. MiXCR, run by TCRdb on the immunoSEQ multiplex PCR reads, gives a single entry per CDR3 protein. The sample has about 170,000 distinct CDR3 sequences, approximately 93% seen once. The sample taken for sequencing was CD4+ T cells from PBMCs. All receptors derive from a human donor with multiple sclerosis. Each CDR3 is given with its conserved first and last residue. A D gene is named only where the DNA matches it firmly.

J: TRBJ2-2
length: 14
D: .
V: TRBV5-4
CDR3: CASRPGTNTGELFF
DNA: TGTGCCAGCAGGCCCGGGACAAACACCGGGGAGCTGTTTTTT

J: TRBJ2-1
length: 14
D: .
V: TRBV25-1
CDR3: CASSEWSGTNEQFF
DNA: TGTGCCAGCAGTGAATGGTCAGGTACAAATGAGCAGTTCTTC

J: TRBJ1-1
length: 15
D: .
V: TRBV27
CDR3: CASTRLWGLNTEAFF
DNA: TGTGCCAGCACCCGGTTGTGGGGGTTGAACACTGAAGCTTTCTTT

J: TRBJ2-2
length: 15
D: .
V: TRBV18
CDR3: CASSLAGTNTGELFF
DNA: TGTGCCAGCTCACTTGCAGGGACGAACACCGGGGAGCTGTTTTTT

J: TRBJ2-1
length: 16
D: TRBD2
V: TRBV12-3/TRBV12-4
CDR3: CASGGGTSGRTDEQFF
DNA: TGTGCCAGCGGGGGGGGAACTAGCGGGAGGACCGATGAGCAGTTCTTC

J: TRBJ2-5
length: 15
D: .
V: TRBV5-4
CDR3: CASSFGGGGGETQYF
DNA: TGTGCCAGCAGCTTCGGTGGAGGGGGCGGTGAGACCCAGTACTTC

J: TRBJ2-3
length: 10
D: .
V: TRBV30
CDR3: CAWSGDTQYF
DNA: TGTGCCTGGAGCGGAGATACGCAGTATTTT

J: TRBJ1-2
length: 14
D: TRBD1
V: TRBV5-4
CDR3: CASSSEGTAAGYTF
DNA: TGTGCCAGCAGCTCTGAGGGGACAGCCGCTGGCTACACCTTC

J: TRBJ2-3
length: 15
D: TRBD2
V: TRBV20-1
CDR3: CSAKLAGGGADTQYF
DNA: TGCAGTGCTAAACTAGCGGGAGGGGGGGCAGATACGCAGTATTTT

J: TRBJ2-7
length: 13
D: .
V: TRBV15
CDR3: CATSRDQSYEQYF
DNA: TGTGCCACCAGCAGAGATCAGTCCTACGAGCAGTACTTC

J: TRBJ2-5
length: 14
D: .
V: TRBV7-9
CDR3: CASSSHGGGQTQYF
DNA: TGTGCCAGCAGCTCCCACGGAGGGGGACAGACCCAGTACTTC

J: TRBJ2-1
length: 14
D: .
V: TRBV2
CDR3: CASSVEGRGNEQFF
DNA: TGTGCCAGCAGTGTAGAGGGGCGCGGCAATGAGCAGTTCTTC

J: TRBJ2-1
length: 13
D: .
V: TRBV7-8
CDR3: CASSFAGYNEQFF
DNA: TGTGCCAGCAGCTTCGCCGGTTACAATGAGCAGTTCTTC

J: TRBJ2-7
length: 15
D: .
V: TRBV5-4
CDR3: CASSFRGGQAYEQYF
DNA: TGTGCCAGCAGCTTTCGTGGAGGGCAAGCCTACGAGCAGTACTTC

J: TRBJ2-1
length: 14
D: .
V: TRBV20-1
CDR3: CSAPEPGTRNEQFF
DNA: TGCAGTGCTCCCGAGCCGGGGACTCGGAATGAGCAGTTCTTC

J: TRBJ2-7
length: 11
D: .
V: TRBV30
CDR3: CAWSTHAEQYF
DNA: TGTGCCTGGAGTACTCATGCCGAGCAGTACTTC

J: TRBJ1-5
length: 13
D: .
V: TRBV12-3/TRBV12-4
CDR3: CASNRDGGQPQHF
DNA: TGTGCCAGCAACAGGGATGGTGGTCAGCCCCAGCATTTT

J: TRBJ2-5
length: 15
D: .
V: TRBV5-1
CDR3: CASRISGGPKMTQYF
DNA: TGCGCCAGCAGAATCTCCGGGGGACCTAAGATGACCCAGTACTTC

J: TRBJ1-1
length: 12
D: .
V: TRBV3-1
CDR3: CASSQEGIGAFF
DNA: TGTGCCAGCAGCCAAGAAGGCATTGGGGCTTTCTTT

J: TRBJ2-5
length: 16
D: .
V: TRBV20-1
CDR3: CSARAVGQGPEGTQYF
DNA: TGCAGTGCTAGAGCCGTCGGGCAGGGCCCCGAAGGGACCCAGTACTTC

J: TRBJ2-3
length: 16
D: TRBD2
V: TRBV6-6
CDR3: CASSRLAGGMGDTQYF
DNA: TGTGCCAGCAGCCGACTAGCGGGGGGGATGGGAGATACGCAGTATTTT

J: TRBJ2-3
length: 15
D: .
V: TRBV29-1
CDR3: CSVEGWGERTDTQYF
DNA: TGCAGCGTTGAAGGTTGGGGGGAGCGCACAGATACGCAGTATTTT

J: TRBJ1-5
length: 15
D: TRBD1
V: TRBV5-1
CDR3: CASSFDGTGAQPQHF
DNA: TGCGCCAGCAGCTTTGACGGGACAGGGGCTCAGCCCCAGCATTTT

J: TRBJ1-1
length: 14
D: .
V: TRBV18
CDR3: CASTPSGEVTEAFF
DNA: TGTGCCAGCACCCCTTCGGGGGAGGTCACTGAAGCTTTCTTT

J: TRBJ2-3
length: 16
D: .
V: TRBV12-3/TRBV12-4
CDR3: CASSLRYGTRTDTQYF
DNA: TGTGCCAGCAGCCTCCGCTACGGGACTCGCACAGATACGCAGTATTTT

J: TRBJ1-1
length: 13
D: .
V: TRBV30
CDR3: CAWSVGRIAEAFF
DNA: TGTGCCTGGAGTGTAGGTAGGATCGCTGAAGCTTTCTTT

J: TRBJ2-1
length: 15
D: .
V: TRBV19
CDR3: CASSIDRIQGDEQFF
DNA: TGTGCCAGTAGTATAGATCGCATACAGGGAGATGAGCAGTTCTTC

J: TRBJ2-1
length: 17
D: TRBD2
V: TRBV18
CDR3: CASSPYVAGGPRYEQFF
DNA: TGTGCCAGCTCACCATACGTGGCGGGAGGGCCCCGGTATGAGCAGTTCTTC

J: TRBJ1-2
length: 14
D: TRBD1
V: TRBV15
CDR3: CATSSRRTGYGYTF
DNA: TGTGCCACCAGCTCTCGACGGACAGGGTATGGCTACACCTTC

J: TRBJ1-2
length: 13
D: .
V: TRBV2
CDR3: CASNPGTFYGYTF
DNA: TGTGCCAGCAATCCAGGGACCTTCTATGGCTACACCTTC